The 7 T cell receptor beta chains reported below all come from one sample, sequenced in a study of T cell responses to AZD1222 COVID-19 vaccine. Assay used: immunoSEQ multiplex PCR; TCRdb lists only in-frame clones, some missing. The sample has 250,000 to 300,000 clones; almost 95% are singletons. The sequencing used peripheral blood, collected 28 days after the second AZD1222 dose. These receptors were taken from an adult who received the AZD1222 COVID-19 vaccine.

The chain recombines TRBV6-5 with TRBJ2-2, with D possibly matching TRBD1 (5 bases). Trimming pared 2 bases from V and 3 bases from J, leaving 13 bases between. The V gene's germline CDR1 is MNHEY and CDR2 SVGAGI. There are 16 residues in the CDR3. The CDR3 DNA follows: TGTGCCAGCAGTTACCGGCAGGGTATACACACCGGGGAGCTGTTTTTT. Translating gives CASSYRQGIHTGELFF.

The chain is built from TRBV6-2 or TRBV6-3 and TRBJ2-3, with TRBD2 matching over 14 bases. Trimming cost V 2 bases and J 0 bases; bases outside gene matches: 1. The CDR3 extends over 17 amino acids. Germline values: CDR1 MNHEY, CDR2 SVGEGT. DNA of the CDR3: TGTGCCAGCAGTTACCGGACTAGCGGGGGGAGCACAGATACGCAGTATTTT. Residues: CASSYRTSGGSTDTQYF.

The V call is TRBV6-5, the J call TRBJ2-7, with 8 nucleotides matching TRBD1. The CDR3 is 15 amino acids. Germline CDR1 is MNHEY and CDR2 is SVGAGI. V gave up 4 bases and J gave up 2 bases; unmatched junction bases: 7. The CDR3 sequence: CASSFYPQGAYEQYF. DNA for the CDR3: TGTGCCAGCAGTTTCTATCCACAGGGGGCCTACGAGCAGTACTTC.

The chain combines TRBV9 with TRBJ1-2; 7 nucleotides match TRBD1. Germline V CDR1 and CDR2: SGDLS, YYNGEE. CDR3 length equals 13 residues. With 4 bases clipped from V and 2 bases from J, the junction kept 2 bases outside the gene matches. The CDR3 DNA sequence: TGTGCCAGCAGCTCGGGACAGAACTATGGCTACACCTTC. It codes for CASSSGQNYGYTF.

In DNA form, the CDR3 reads TGTGCCACCAGCAGAGATCTGGGGGCCCGGGAGCAGTACTTC. Amino acid sequence: CATSRDLGAREQYF. The rearrangement links TRBV15 to TRBJ2-7; D might be TRBD1 (6 bases). The germline gives CDR1 LNHNV, CDR2 YYDKDF (reference sequence). The V end lost 0 bases, the J end lost 7 bases, and 13 bases lay between the germline ends. CDR3 length equals 14 residues.

The genes are TRBV19 and TRBJ2-7; 7 nucleotides line up with TRBD1. The J segment lost 4 bases and the V segment lost 1 base, leaving 7 bases of the junction unmatched. The CDR3 totals 15 residues. The germline V gene encodes CDR1 LNHDA and CDR2 SQIVND (reference sequence). CDR3 amino acids: CASSIAPGQTYEQYF. CDR3 sequence (DNA): TGTGCCAGTAGTATAGCTCCGGGACAGACATACGAGCAGTACTTC.

V is TRBV18 and J is TRBJ1-6; no clear D gene. Germline CDR1 reads KGHSH; CDR2 reads LQKENI. V lost 1 base to trimming and J lost 5 bases, with 6 bases between them. This CDR3 is 14 amino acids long. The CDR3 loop reads CASSPQRDNSPLHF. The CDR3 DNA follows: TGTGCCAGCTCACCACAGAGGGATAATTCACCCCTCCACTTT.